This TCR beta chain comes out of a study of OX40 agonist ivuxolimab in advanced cancers. A remark on this clone: Its antigen is not identified.

General study results and limits: More expanded clones were found, on average, in CD8+ than in CD4+ T cells.

The protocol was immunoSEQ multiplex PCR, while the TCRdb copy is restricted to in-frame clones and leaves out a portion. The sample has roughly 86,000 clones, roughly 85% seen once; the top ten hold around 1.8%. Germline values: CDR1 SGDLS, CDR2 YYNGEE. V gave up 4 bases and J gave up 5 bases; unmatched junction bases: 5. CDR3 size: 14 residues. The material sequenced was CD4+ or CD8+ T cells sorted from blood, taken in a trial of the OX40 agonist ivuxolimab. This TCR came from an adult with an advanced solid tumor such as melanoma, head and neck, liver or kidney cancer. The V gene is TRBV9, the J gene TRBJ2-7; 11 nucleotides line up with TRBD1. CDR3 sequence (DNA): TGTGCCAGCAGCATTCGGGGACAGGGGGACGAGCAGTACTTC. Translated: CASSIRGQGDEQYF.